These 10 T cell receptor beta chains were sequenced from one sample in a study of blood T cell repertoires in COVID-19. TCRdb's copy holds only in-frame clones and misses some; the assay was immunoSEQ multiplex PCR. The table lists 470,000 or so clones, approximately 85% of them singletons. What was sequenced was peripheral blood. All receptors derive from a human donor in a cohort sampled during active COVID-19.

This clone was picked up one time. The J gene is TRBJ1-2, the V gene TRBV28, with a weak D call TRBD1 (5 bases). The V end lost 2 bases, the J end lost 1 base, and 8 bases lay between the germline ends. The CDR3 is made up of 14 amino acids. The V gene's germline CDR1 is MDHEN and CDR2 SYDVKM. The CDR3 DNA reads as TGTGCCAGCAGTTTAGGGGGGGTTAACTATGGCTACACCTTC. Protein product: CASSLGGVNYGYTF.

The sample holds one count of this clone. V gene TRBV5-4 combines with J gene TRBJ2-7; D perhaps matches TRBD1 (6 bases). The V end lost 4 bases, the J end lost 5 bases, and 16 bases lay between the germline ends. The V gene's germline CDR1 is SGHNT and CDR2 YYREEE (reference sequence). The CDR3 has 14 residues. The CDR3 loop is CASSQKQGTHEQYF. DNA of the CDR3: TGTGCCAGCAGCCAAAAGCAGGGGACCCACGAGCAGTACTTC.

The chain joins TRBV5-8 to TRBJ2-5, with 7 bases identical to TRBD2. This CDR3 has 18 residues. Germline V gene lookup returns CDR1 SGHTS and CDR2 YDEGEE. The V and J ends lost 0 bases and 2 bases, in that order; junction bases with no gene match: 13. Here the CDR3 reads CASSLEPPGEGYQETQYF. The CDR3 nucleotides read TGTGCCAGCAGCTTGGAGCCCCCCGGGGAGGGTTATCAAGAGACCCAGTACTTC. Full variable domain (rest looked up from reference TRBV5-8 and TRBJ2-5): EAGVTQSPTHLIKTRGQQATLRCSPISGHTSVYWYQQALGLGLQFLLWYDEGEERNRGNFPPRFSGRQFPNYSSELNVNALELEDSALYLCASSLEPPGEGYQETQYFGPGTRLLVL.

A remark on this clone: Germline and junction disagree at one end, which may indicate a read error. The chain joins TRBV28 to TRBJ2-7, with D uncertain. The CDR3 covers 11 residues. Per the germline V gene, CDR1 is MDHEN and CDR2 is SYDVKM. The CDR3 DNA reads TGTGCCAGCAGCCTCTCCTCCGAGCAGTACTTC. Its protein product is CASSLSSEQYF.

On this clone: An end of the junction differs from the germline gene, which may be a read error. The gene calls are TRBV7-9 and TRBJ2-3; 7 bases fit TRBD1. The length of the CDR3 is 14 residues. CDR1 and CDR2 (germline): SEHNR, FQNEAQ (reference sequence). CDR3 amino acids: CASSLDRGTDTQYF. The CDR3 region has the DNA TGTGCCAGCAGTTTAGACAGGGGCACAGATACGCAGTATTTT.

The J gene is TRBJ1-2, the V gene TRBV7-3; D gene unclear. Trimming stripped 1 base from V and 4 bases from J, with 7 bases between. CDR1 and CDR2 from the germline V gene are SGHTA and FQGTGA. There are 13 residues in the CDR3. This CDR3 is CASSLNGPYGYTF. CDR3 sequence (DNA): TGTGCCAGCAGCTTAAATGGCCCCTATGGCTACACCTTC.

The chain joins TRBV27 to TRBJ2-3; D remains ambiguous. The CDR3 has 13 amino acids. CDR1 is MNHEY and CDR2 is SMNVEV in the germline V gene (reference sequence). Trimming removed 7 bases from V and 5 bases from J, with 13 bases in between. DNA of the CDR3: TGTGCCAGCACTCGCCCACCCGGAGATACGCAGTATTTT. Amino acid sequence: CASTRPPGDTQYF.

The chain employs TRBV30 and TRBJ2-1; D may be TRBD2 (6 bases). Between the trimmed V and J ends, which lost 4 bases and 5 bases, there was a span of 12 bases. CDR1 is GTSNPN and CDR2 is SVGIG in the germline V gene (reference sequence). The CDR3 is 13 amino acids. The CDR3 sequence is CAWKDGTHNEQFF. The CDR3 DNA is TGTGCCTGGAAAGACGGGACTCACAATGAGCAGTTCTTC.

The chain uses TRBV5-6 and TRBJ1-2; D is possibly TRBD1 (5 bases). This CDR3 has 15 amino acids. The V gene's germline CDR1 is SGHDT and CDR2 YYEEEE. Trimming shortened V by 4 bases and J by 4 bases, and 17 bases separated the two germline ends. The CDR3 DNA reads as TGTGCCAGCAGCCCATTGGAGGGGCGTATCTATGGCTACACCTTC. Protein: CASSPLEGRIYGYTF.

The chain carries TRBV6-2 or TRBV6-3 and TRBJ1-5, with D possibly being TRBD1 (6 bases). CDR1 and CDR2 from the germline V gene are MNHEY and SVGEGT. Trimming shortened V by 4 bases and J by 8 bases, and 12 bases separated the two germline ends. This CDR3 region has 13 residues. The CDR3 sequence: CASSWGHNKPQHF. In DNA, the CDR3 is TGTGCCAGCAGTTGGGGACACAACAAGCCCCAGCATTTT.